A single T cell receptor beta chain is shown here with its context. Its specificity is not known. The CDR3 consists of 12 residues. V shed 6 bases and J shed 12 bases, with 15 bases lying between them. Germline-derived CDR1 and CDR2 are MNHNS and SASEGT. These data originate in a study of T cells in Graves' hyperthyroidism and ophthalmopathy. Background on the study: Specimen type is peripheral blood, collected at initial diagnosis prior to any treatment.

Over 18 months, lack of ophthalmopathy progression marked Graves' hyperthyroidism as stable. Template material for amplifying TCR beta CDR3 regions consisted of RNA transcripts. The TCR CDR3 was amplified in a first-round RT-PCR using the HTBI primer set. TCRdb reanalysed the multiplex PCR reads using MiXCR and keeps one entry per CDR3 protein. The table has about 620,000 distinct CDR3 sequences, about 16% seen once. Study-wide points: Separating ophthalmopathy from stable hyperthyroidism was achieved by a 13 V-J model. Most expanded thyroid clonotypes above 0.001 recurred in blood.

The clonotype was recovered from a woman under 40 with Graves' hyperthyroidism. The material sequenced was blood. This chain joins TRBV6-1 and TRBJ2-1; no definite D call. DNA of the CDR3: TGTGCCAGCAGGCCTCCGGGCCCCCGGCAGTTCTTC. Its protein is CASRPPGPRQFF.